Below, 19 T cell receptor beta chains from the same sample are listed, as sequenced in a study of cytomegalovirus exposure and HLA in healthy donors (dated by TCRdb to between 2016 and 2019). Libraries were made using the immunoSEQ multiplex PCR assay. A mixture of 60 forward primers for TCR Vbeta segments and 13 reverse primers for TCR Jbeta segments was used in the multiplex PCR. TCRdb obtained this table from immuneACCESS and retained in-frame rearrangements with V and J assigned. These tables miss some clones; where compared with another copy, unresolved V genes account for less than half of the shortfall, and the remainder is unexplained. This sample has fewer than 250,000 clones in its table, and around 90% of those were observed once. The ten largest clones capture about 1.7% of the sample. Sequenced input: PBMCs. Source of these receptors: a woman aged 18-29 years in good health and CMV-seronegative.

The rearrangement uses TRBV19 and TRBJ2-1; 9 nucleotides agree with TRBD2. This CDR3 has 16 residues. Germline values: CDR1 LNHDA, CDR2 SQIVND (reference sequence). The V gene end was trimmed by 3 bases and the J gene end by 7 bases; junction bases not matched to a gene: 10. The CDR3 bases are TGTGCCAGTAGTATGGGGTGGCGGGAGGGCAAGAATGAGCAGTTCTTC. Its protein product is CASSMGWREGKNEQFF.

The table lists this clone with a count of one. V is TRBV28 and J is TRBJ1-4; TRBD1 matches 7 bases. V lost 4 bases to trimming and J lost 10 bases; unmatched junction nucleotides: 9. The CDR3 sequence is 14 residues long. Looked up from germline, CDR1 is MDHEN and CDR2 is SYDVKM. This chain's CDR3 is CASSSTGSRGKLFF. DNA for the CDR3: TGTGCCAGCAGTTCGACAGGGTCCCGGGGAAAACTGTTTTTT.

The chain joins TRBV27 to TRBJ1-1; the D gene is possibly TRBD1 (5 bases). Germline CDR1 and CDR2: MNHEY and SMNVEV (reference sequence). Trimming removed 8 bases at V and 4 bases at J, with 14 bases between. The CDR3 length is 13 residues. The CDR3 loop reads CASRDSMTTEAFF. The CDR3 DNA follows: TGTGCCAGCCGGGACTCGATGACCACTGAAGCTTTCTTT.

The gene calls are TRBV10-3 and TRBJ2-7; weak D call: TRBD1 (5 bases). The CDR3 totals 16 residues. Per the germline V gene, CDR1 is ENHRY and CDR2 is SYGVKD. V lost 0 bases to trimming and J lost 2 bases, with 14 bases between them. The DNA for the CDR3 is TGTGCCATCAGTGAGTCGATTTCAGGGAATACCTACGAGCAGTACTTC. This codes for CAISESISGNTYEQYF.

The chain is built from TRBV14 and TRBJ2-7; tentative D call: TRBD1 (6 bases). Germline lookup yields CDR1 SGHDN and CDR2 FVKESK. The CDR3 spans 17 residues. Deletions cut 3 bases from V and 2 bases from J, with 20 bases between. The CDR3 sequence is CASSQSSTGTLTYEQYF. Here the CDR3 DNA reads TGTGCCAGCAGCCAGAGCTCTACCGGGACATTAACCTACGAGCAGTACTTC.

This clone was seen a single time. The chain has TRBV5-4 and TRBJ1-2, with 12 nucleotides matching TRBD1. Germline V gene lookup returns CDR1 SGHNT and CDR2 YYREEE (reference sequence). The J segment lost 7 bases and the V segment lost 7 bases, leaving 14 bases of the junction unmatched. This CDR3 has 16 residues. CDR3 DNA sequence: TGTGCCAGCCGCCCTCCCCGGGACAGGGGGCCGGGTGGCTACACCTTC. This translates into CASRPPRDRGPGGYTF.

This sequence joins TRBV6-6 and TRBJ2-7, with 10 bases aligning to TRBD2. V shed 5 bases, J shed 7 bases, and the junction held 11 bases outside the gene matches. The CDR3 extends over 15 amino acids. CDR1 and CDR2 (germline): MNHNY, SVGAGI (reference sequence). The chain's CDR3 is CASSLAGESFREQYF. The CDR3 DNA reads TGTGCCAGCAGTCTAGCGGGAGAGTCTTTTAGGGAGCAGTACTTC.

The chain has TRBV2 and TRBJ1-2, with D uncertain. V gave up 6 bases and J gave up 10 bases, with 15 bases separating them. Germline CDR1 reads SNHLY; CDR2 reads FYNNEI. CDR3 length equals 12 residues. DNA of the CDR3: TGTGCCAGCAGGCCCCCTAGTGGACTCTACACCTTC. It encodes CASRPPSGLYTF.

The DNA for the CDR3 is TGTGCCAGCAGCGACGCGTCTAGCGGGCAAGAGACCCAGTACTTC. It yields the protein CASSDASSGQETQYF. This chain connects TRBV6-6 to TRBJ2-5, with TRBD2 matching over 8 bases. Per germline, CDR1 MNHNY and CDR2 SVGAGI (reference sequence). The CDR3 length is 15 residues. The trim removed 6 bases at V and 2 bases at J, leaving 8 bases unmatched.

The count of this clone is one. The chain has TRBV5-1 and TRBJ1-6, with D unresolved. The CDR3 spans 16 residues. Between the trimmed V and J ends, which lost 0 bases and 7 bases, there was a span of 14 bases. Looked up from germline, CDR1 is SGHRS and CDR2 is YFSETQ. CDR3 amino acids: CASSLDAIRRNSPLHF. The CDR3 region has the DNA TGCGCCAGCAGCTTGGATGCCATTAGGCGGAATTCACCCCTCCACTTT.

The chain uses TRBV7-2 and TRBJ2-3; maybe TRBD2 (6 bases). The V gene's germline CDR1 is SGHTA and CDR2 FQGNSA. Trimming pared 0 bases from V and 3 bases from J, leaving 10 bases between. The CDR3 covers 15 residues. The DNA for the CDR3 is TGTGCCAGCAGCTTAGCGCCGGGGGATACAGATACGCAGTATTTT. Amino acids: CASSLAPGDTDTQYF.

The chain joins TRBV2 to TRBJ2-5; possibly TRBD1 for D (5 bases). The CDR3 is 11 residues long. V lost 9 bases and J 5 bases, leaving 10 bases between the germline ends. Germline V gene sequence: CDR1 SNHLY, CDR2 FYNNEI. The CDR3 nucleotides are TGTGCCAGAGGGGTGGTGGAGACCCAGTACTTC. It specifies CARGVVETQYF.

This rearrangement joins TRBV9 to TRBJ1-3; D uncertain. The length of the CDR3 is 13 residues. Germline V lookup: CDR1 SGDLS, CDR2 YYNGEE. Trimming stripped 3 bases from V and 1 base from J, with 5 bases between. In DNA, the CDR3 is TGTGCCAGCAGCGCAGAATCTGGAAACACCATATATTTT. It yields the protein CASSAESGNTIYF.

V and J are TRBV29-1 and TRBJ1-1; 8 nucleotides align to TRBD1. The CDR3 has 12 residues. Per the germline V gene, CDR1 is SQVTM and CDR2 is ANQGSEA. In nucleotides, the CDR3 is TGCACCCCCGTGAAGGCAGGGGGCGAAGCTTTCTTT. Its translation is CTPVKAGGEAFF.

DNA for the CDR3: TGCGCCAGCAGTCAGGGGACCTACCAAGAGACCCAGTACTTC. Amino acids: CASSQGTYQETQYF. V gene TRBV5-1 combines with J gene TRBJ2-5; D may be TRBD1 (6 bases). V lost 5 bases, J lost 0 bases, and 11 bases lay in between. The length of the CDR3 is 14 residues. The germline CDR1 and CDR2 sequences are SGHRS and YFSETQ.

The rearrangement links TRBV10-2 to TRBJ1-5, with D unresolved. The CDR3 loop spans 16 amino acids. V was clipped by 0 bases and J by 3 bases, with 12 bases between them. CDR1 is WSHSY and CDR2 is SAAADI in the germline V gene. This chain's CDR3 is CASSESRGTPNQPQHF. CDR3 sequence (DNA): TGCGCCAGCAGTGAGTCGCGGGGAACGCCCAATCAGCCCCAGCATTTT.

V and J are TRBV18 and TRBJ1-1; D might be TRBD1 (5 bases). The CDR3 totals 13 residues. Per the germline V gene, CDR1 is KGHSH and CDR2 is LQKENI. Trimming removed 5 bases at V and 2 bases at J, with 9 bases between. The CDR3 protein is CASSTDTNTEAFF. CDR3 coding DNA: TGTGCCAGCTCAACGGACACTAACACTGAAGCTTTCTTT.

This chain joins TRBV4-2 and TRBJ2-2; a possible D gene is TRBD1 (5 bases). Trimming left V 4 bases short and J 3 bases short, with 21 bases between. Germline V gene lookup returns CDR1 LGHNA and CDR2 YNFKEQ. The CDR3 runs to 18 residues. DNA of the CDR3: TGTGCCAGCAGCCCCCTTCAGGTCCTAGGGGTCGACACCGGGGAGCTGTTTTTT. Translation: CASSPLQVLGVDTGELFF.

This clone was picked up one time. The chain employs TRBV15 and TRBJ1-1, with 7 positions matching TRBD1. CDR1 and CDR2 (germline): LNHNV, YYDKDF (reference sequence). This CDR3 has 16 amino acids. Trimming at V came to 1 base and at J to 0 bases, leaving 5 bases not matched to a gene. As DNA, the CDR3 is TGTGCCACCAGCAGAGGCCGACAGGGCATGAACACTGAAGCTTTCTTT. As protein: CATSRGRQGMNTEAFF.